This T cell receptor beta chain was captured in a study of T cells in Graves' hyperthyroidism and ophthalmopathy. With V trimmed by 0 bases and J by 7 bases, 9 bases remained unmatched. This CDR3 has 16 amino acids. The germline gives CDR1 SGHRS, CDR2 YFSETQ. The CDR3 regions of TCR beta were amplified from RNA transcripts. During a first-round RT-PCR of the TCR CDR3, the HTBI primer set was used. TCRdb reanalysed the multiplex PCR reads using MiXCR and keeps one entry per CDR3 protein. The sample lists roughly 380,000 distinct CDR3 sequences, roughly an eighth occurring once. The chain links TRBV5-1 to TRBJ2-2; TRBD2 agrees at 7 bases. The source material was blood. This TCR was sampled from a woman aged 18-29 years with Graves' hyperthyroidism. The CDR3 loop is CASSLEAGDRVGELFF. In nucleotides, the CDR3 is TGCGCCAGCAGCTTGGAGGCGGGAGACCGGGTCGGGGAGCTGTTTTTT.